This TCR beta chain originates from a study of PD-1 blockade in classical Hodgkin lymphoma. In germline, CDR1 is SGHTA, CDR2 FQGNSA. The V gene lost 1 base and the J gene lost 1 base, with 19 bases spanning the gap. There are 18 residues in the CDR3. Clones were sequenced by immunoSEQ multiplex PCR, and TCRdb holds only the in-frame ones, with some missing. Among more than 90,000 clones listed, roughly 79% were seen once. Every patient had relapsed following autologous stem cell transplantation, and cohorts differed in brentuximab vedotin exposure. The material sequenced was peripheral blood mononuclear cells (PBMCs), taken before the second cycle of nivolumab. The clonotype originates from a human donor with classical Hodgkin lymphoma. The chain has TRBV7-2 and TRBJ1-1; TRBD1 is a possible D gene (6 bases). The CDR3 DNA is TGTGCCAGCAGCTTAGGGCTGCCGGGACACCCACCGAACACTGAAGCTTTCTTT. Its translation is CASSLGLPGHPPNTEAFF.